This entry features one T cell receptor (beta chain) sequence. Its antigen is undetermined. The data were obtained in a study of shared clonotypes between healthy human individuals. General study points: Sequencing depth was expected to affect clonotype sharing among donors.

It was CD45RO-negative cells, positively selected for CCR7, that made up naive CD8 cells, with terminally differentiated effector memory CD45RA+ cells excluded. The germline gives CDR1 LGHNA, CDR2 YNFKEQ. The CDR3 runs to 13 residues. V was cut by 1 base and J by 7 bases, with 8 bases left in between. Deep was the level used in running the assay. How the authors handled the data: There were no quality scores in the junction-only immunoSEQ sequences, so filtering differed. Sequencing used immunoSEQ multiplex PCR; TCRdb keeps in-frame clones, though not all of them. For V, J and clone size, that table is used; D and trimming come from the DNA. This repertoire shows about 2.2 million clones, just over 90% found once; its top ten account for approximately 1.7%.

The chain uses TRBV4-2 and TRBJ1-5; a weak D match, TRBD1 (6 bases). The source material was naive CD8+ T cells from PBMCs. This clonotype was obtained from a young man in good health. Some clones in this sample may be carry-over from other donors' samples. The CDR3 DNA is TGTGCCAGCAGCCAAGGGGGGGCCCAGCCCCAGCATTTT. It specifies CASSQGGAQPQHF.